This paragraph reports one T cell receptor (beta chain). It was with a sample-barcoded 5' primer and a J-beta primer mix that a second PCR of roughly 7 to 12 cycles was run. Each cDNA molecule received a tag from a template-switch adaptor that had 12 random nucleotides. A single record per CDR3 protein comes from TCRdb applying MiXCR to the 5' RACE reads. The table shows 870,000 or so distinct CDR3 sequences, with about 30% occurring only once. These data belong to a study of blood T cells in healthy people across ages. This CDR3 region has 11 residues. The V and J ends lost 3 bases and 9 bases, in that order; junction bases with no gene match: 2. Germline values: CDR1 GTSNPN, CDR2 SVGIG (reference sequence).

Material: blood. The TCR sequence derives from a woman of 80 years or more in good health. J is TRBJ2-1 and V is TRBV30; 7 nucleotides match TRBD1. The CDR3: CAWRDRSEQFF. The CDR3 DNA reads TGTGCCTGGAGGGACAGGAGTGAGCAGTTCTTC.